The rows below give T cell receptor beta chains drawn from one sample of a study of STAT3 mutations in large granular lymphocyte leukemia. Some clones are missing from TCRdb's copy, which holds only in-frame ones; the method was immunoSEQ multiplex PCR. The table has about 2,000 clones, more than 60% seen once. Specimen: peripheral blood mononuclear cells. The receptors derive from a man aged 45-60 years with T-cell large granular lymphocyte leukemia. Some clones in this sample may be carry-over from other donors' samples. CDR3s include the opening cysteine and the closing phenylalanine or tryptophan. Each record gives: V gene, D gene, clone size, J gene, CDR3 protein, CDR3 DNA. A D gene is named only where the DNA matches it firmly. Expanded clones are given a class, and other clones once, few, many or no size at all.

V: TRBV5-1
D: TRBD1
size: .
J: TRBJ2-7
CDR3: CASSFGTGGAEQYF
DNA: TGCGCCAGCAGCTTCGGGACAGGGGGGGCCGAGCAGTACTTC

V: TRBV30
D: .
size: .
J: TRBJ2-1
CDR3: CAWSDGRINEQFF
DNA: TGTGCCTGGAGTGATGGGCGGATCAATGAGCAGTTCTTC

V: TRBV4-3
D: .
size: .
J: TRBJ1-2
CDR3: CASSQDRRGLLNYGYTF
DNA: TGCGCCAGCAGCCAAGATCGGAGAGGGCTACTAAACTATGGCTACACCTTC

V: TRBV27
D: TRBD2
size: .
J: TRBJ2-3
CDR3: CASRLLSGGQDTQYF
DNA: TGTGCCAGCAGGCTGCTCTCGGGGGGGCAAGATACGCAGTATTTT

V: TRBV7-9
D: .
size: medium-sized
J: TRBJ2-7
CDR3: CASSLARDHEQYF
DNA: TGTGCCAGCAGCTTAGCGCGGGACCACGAGCAGTACTTC

V: TRBV5-1
D: .
size: .
J: TRBJ2-3
CDR3: CASCGGGRTDTQYF
DNA: TGCGCCAGCTGTGGGGGGGGGCGGACAGATACGCAGTATTTT

V: TRBV4-3
D: .
size: few
J: TRBJ1-1
CDR3: CASSQEVNTEAFF
DNA: TGCGCCAGCAGCCAGGAAGTGAACACTGAAGCTTTCTTT

V: TRBV7-9
D: .
size: few
J: TRBJ2-4
CDR3: CASSLDGVRVEAKNIQYF
DNA: TGTGCCAGCAGCTTAGACGGAGTGCGGGTCGAAGCCAAAAACATTCAGTACTTC

V: TRBV5-1
D: .
size: .
J: TRBJ1-5
CDR3: CASSLEQDQPQHF
DNA: TGCGCCAGCAGCTTGGAACAGGATCAGCCCCAGCATTTT

V: TRBV18
D: .
size: .
J: TRBJ1-1
CDR3: CASSPRTDTEAFF
DNA: TGTGCCAGCTCACCTAGAACGGACACTGAAGCTTTCTTT